These 6 T cell receptor beta chains were all obtained from the same sample, sequenced in a study of blood T cell repertoires in COVID-19. The data were produced by immunoSEQ multiplex PCR, yet TCRdb's version contains in-frame clones alone and is incomplete. The sample lists some 220,000 clones; 85% were seen once. The sequenced sample consisted of peripheral blood. These receptor sequences come from an older woman with active or convalescent COVID-19.

Comment on this clone: The identical CDR3 is also encoded by other nucleotide sequences in the sample. This chain links TRBV12-3 or TRBV12-4 with TRBJ1-2, with 9 nucleotides matching TRBD1. CDR3 size: 13 residues. V was pared by 3 bases and J by 5 bases, with 1 base of the junction left unmatched. CDR3 DNA sequence: TGTGCCAGCAGTTTGGACAGGGGTTATGGCTACACCTTC. Protein: CASSLDRGYGYTF.

The chain employs TRBV9 and TRBJ1-4; the D is unclear. Germline V gene data show CDR1 as SGDLS and CDR2 as YYNGEE. The V end was cut by 4 bases, the J end by 6 bases, with 16 bases between. CDR3 length equals 15 residues. CDR3: CASSSSGWSDEKLFF. The CDR3 DNA follows: TGTGCCAGCAGCAGCAGTGGGTGGAGTGATGAAAAACTGTTTTTT.

This clone was detected once. The V call is TRBV7-8, the J call TRBJ1-3; D not resolved. Trimming took off 5 bases at V and 0 bases at J, with 14 bases between the two ends. CDR3 size: 16 residues. Germline CDR1 and CDR2: SGHVS and FQNEAQ. The CDR3, as DNA: TGTGCCAGCAGCCTCACGGGAGGTAGCTCTGGAAACACCATATATTTT. As protein: CASSLTGGSSGNTIYF.

The chain uses TRBV19 and TRBJ1-4, with D possibly matching TRBD1 (6 bases). Germline CDR1 and CDR2: LNHDA and SQIVND (reference sequence). CDR3 length: 14 residues. The V end was cut by 3 bases, the J end by 6 bases, with 11 bases between. DNA for the CDR3: TGTGCCAGTAGTATCGGAGGGGGGGATGAAAAACTGTTTTTT. Encoded protein: CASSIGGGDEKLFF.

The chain combines TRBV5-4 with TRBJ2-7; D might be TRBD2 (5 bases). Trimming took off 0 bases at V and 4 bases at J, with 11 bases between the two ends. From germline, CDR1 is SGHNT and CDR2 YYREEE (reference sequence). CDR3 length: 14 residues. Here the CDR3 DNA reads TGTGCCAGCAGCTTGGGAGGCGGGCCTTACGAGCAGTACTTC. As protein: CASSLGGGPYEQYF.

This chain uses TRBV3-1 (or the pseudogene TRBV3-2) with TRBJ1-2; D not certain. V was pared by 4 bases and J by 8 bases, with 11 bases between. The CDR3 extends over 12 amino acids. CDR1 and CDR2 from the germline V gene are LGHDT and YNNKEL (reference sequence). This CDR3 reads CASSPGGSGYTF. The CDR3 region has the DNA TGTGCCAGCAGCCCTGGAGGGTCGGGCTACACCTTC.